This T cell receptor beta chain was profiled in a study of blood T cells in healthy people across ages. Whole-study results and caveats: A conclusive naive versus antigen-experienced comparison was prevented by the unsorted PBMCs.

Trimming cost V 1 base and J 4 bases, with 2 bases left between them. This CDR3 spans 11 amino acids. Germline-derived CDR1 and CDR2 are MGHDK and SYGVNS. Combining a sample-barcoded 5' primer with a J-beta primer mix, a second PCR ran for 7 to 11 cycles. Using its own MiXCR run on the 5' RACE reads, TCRdb lists one record per CDR3 protein. The sample shows 700,000 to 850,000 distinct CDR3 sequences, about 37% of them seen only once. This clonotype was detected many times. Its antigen is unknown. The sample taken for sequencing was blood. The clonotype originates from a man younger than 35 in good health. The rearrangement links TRBV25-1 to TRBJ2-7; D uncertain. CDR3 in amino acids: CASSEFYEQYF. In DNA form, the CDR3 reads TGTGCCAGCAGTGAATTTTACGAGCAGTACTTC.